Listed below are T cell receptor beta chains from one sample, sequenced in a study of shared clonotypes between healthy human individuals. This table comes from immunoSEQ multiplex PCR, and its TCRdb copy is limited to in-frame clones, with some not included. The table lists approximately 2,300,000 clones, about nine tenths of them singletons. The sequenced sample consisted of naive CD4+ T cells from PBMCs. The source of these receptors is a man between 18 and 29 years old in good health. Some clones in this sample may be carry-over from other donors' samples. Both conserved end residues are part of each CDR3. Fields, in order: J gene, D gene, V gene, CDR3 protein, CDR3 DNA. The D gene is left open where the match is weak.

TRBJ1-5,TRBD1,TRBV6-1,CASSETRGLSNQPQHF,TGTGCCAGCAGTGAGACCAGGGGGCTGAGCAATCAGCCCCAGCATTTT
TRBJ2-1,TRBD1,TRBV19,CASSLTGVYGNEQFF,TGTGCCAGTAGTCTAACAGGGGTCTATGGGAATGAGCAGTTCTTC
TRBJ2-1,TRBD2,TRBV14,CASSQVSGRAFYNEQFF,TGTGCCAGCAGCCAGGTTAGCGGGAGGGCCTTCTACAATGAGCAGTTCTTC
TRBJ2-7,NA,TRBV25-1,CASSRTDYYEQYF,TGTGCCAGCAGCCGGACGGATTACTACGAGCAGTACTTC
TRBJ2-4,TRBD2,TRBV11-2,CASSSRTSGRANEENIQYF,TGTGCCAGCAGCTCCAGGACTAGCGGGAGGGCCAACGAGGAAAACATTCAGTACTTC
TRBJ2-2,NA,TRBV27,CASPYCGELFF,TGTGCCAGCCCCTACTGCGGGGAGCTGTTTTTT
TRBJ2-7,TRBD1,TRBV18,CASSLGQGTYEQYF,TGTGCCAGCTCACTTGGACAGGGAACCTACGAGCAGTACTTC
TRBJ2-1,NA,TRBV4-1,CASSQGPTRSYNEQFF,TGCGCCAGCAGCCAAGGCCCTACGAGGTCCTACAATGAGCAGTTCTTC
TRBJ2-5,NA,TRBV7-2,CASSFPGSRETQYF,TGTGCCAGCAGCTTCCCTGGGTCCCGAGAGACCCAGTACTTC
TRBJ2-2,TRBD1,TRBV5-1,CASSLDGTARTGELFF,TGCGCCAGCAGCCTGGACGGGACAGCCCGCACCGGGGAGCTGTTTTTT
TRBJ2-5,TRBD1,TRBV18,CASSLGTGVVRTQYF,TGTGCCAGCTCACTAGGGACAGGGGTTGTGAGGACCCAGTACTTC